The rows below give T cell receptor beta chains drawn from one sample of a study of molecular identifiers for immune sequencing clone quantification. TCRdb processed the PCR reads anew with MiXCR; each CDR3 protein has one entry. Found here are tens of thousands of distinct CDR3 sequences, 15% to 20% of them singletons; the top ten hold 1.5%. The sequenced sample consisted of naive CD8+ T cells from blood, with Jurkat cell RNA spiked in. Receptor source: a human donor in good health. Some libraries in this study had Jurkat cell RNA spiked in. Each CDR3 is given without its conserved first and last residue.

>TRBJ2-2|TRBV7-9
ASSQVVSGELF
>TRBJ2-1|TRBV12-3/TRBV12-4
ASSRKTAGAYYNEQF
>TRBJ2-7|TRBV29-1
SVEDPGAVYEQY
>TRBJ2-7|TRBV4-1
ASSQADRAGGRIYEQY
>TRBJ1-1|TRBV3-1
ASSQAFITLDTEAF
>TRBJ2-7|TRBV15
ATSDQREQY
>TRBJ2-7|TRBV5-1
ASSSRWGEQY
>TRBJ2-7|TRBV6-5
ASRRAGYEQY
>TRBJ2-3|TRBV11-2
ASSLADRDTDTQY
>TRBJ2-2|TRBV6-2/TRBV6-3
ASSYGGTGELF
>TRBJ2-7|TRBV5-6
ASSAGTGLFEQY
>TRBJ2-7|TRBV2
ASSGTLSSYEQY
>TRBJ1-4|TRBV30
AWSVAAFATNEKLF
>TRBJ2-7|TRBV3-1
ASSPGTGPEQY
>TRBJ2-1|TRBV5-1
ASSLVIGNHEQF
>TRBJ1-2|TRBV28
ASSLFGDSYGYT
>TRBJ2-1|TRBV13
ASSQTSGRKNEQF
>TRBJ1-1|TRBV6-5
ASSYQGHSNTEAF
>TRBJ2-7|TRBV19
ASSPRVSIHYEQY
>TRBJ2-7|TRBV20-1
SARPYESSYEQY
>TRBJ2-1|TRBV24-1
ATSDGSSYNEQF
>TRBJ2-2|TRBV14
ASSQRGRTGELF
>TRBJ2-7|TRBV4-1
ASSLLGGSEQY
>TRBJ2-5|TRBV28
ASSPPNPLAGGQETQY
>TRBJ1-1|TRBV30
AWSGGTGGIEAF
>TRBJ2-1|TRBV4-3
ASSQDRDSYNEQF
>TRBJ1-1|TRBV6-2/TRBV6-3
AYSYGAGTEAF
>TRBJ2-1|TRBV4-1
ASSQDKDFPSYNEQF
>TRBJ2-7|TRBV6-1
ALEGLSYEQY
>TRBJ2-3|TRBV2
ASSEETDTQY
>TRBJ2-1|TRBV28
ASSPGLAGDSYNEQF
>TRBJ2-3|TRBV7-9
ASSPTRDTQY
>NA|TRBV19
AVSYAGSTDTQH
>TRBJ1-1|TRBV5-1
ASSSDRAEAF
>TRBJ2-7|TRBV12-3/TRBV12-4
ASSPESYEQY
>TRBJ2-1|TRBV7-8
ASSSIAGTVNEQF
>TRBJ2-1|TRBV7-9
ASTVVLPSSDEQF
>TRBJ1-5|TRBV5-4
ASSHHGGNQPQH
>TRBJ1-3|TRBV6-5
ASSYLGTDPGNTIY
>TRBJ2-7|TRBV20-1
SARDTGRQPYEQY
>TRBJ2-1|TRBV7-3
ASSLTPLIGVTYNEQF
>TRBJ2-1|TRBV20-1
SARDPTSGRVDEQS
>TRBJ2-7|TRBV20-1
SATRGGWASYEQY
>TRBJ2-5|TRBV5-4
ASSSVDSEETQY
>TRBJ2-5|TRBV7-9
ASSLGVGGETQY
>TRBJ2-7|TRBV6-5
ASSQGTGLDEQY